Shown below are 22 T cell receptor beta chains from a single sample sequenced in a study of post-analysis software for immune sequencing data. Findings and caveats of the study: TRBV5-6, TRBV5-1 and TRBV20-1 were among roughly 5 TRBV segments more frequent in patients than controls.

Their antigen targets remain unknown. Unique molecular identifiers featured in each of the TCR beta cDNA libraries. TCRdb reprocessed the PCR reads via MiXCR and lists one record per CDR3 protein. The sample yields around 710,000 distinct CDR3 sequences, around 45% seen once. The sample comprised blood. The receptor source for this set is a girl between 10 and 17 years old with multiple sclerosis.

The V call is TRBV7-3, the J call TRBJ2-5; D is perhaps TRBD1 (5 bases). CDR1 is SGHTA, CDR2 FQGTGA, per germline. Trimming removed 4 bases at V and 5 bases at J, with 11 bases between. The length of the CDR3 is 13 residues. CDR3 region: CASSSGFLETQYF. CDR3 coding DNA: TGTGCCAGCAGCTCAGGGTTTCTGGAGACCCAGTACTTC. Supplemented by reference TRBV7-3 and TRBJ2-5, the full variable domain reads GAGVSQTPSNKVTEKGKYVELRCDPISGHTALYWYRQSLGQGPEFLIYFQGTGAADDSGLPNDRFFAVRPEGSVSTLKIQRTERGDSAVYLCASSSGFLETQYFGPGTRLLVL.

This clonotype was detected a few times. The CDR3 region has the DNA TGTGCCAGCAGCCAAGGACTAGCGGGAGTTTCAGATACGCAGTATTTT. It encodes CASSQGLAGVSDTQYF. This rearrangement joins TRBV4-2 to TRBJ2-3; 12 bases map to TRBD2. The germline V gene has CDR1 LGHNA and CDR2 YNFKEQ. The V and J ends lost 1 base and 4 bases, in that order; junction bases with no gene match: 3. The CDR3 contains 16 residues.

V and J are TRBV5-5 and TRBJ2-1, with 10 positions matching TRBD2. From germline, CDR1 is SGHKS and CDR2 YYEKEE (reference sequence). The CDR3 covers 19 residues. V was clipped by 0 bases and J by 7 bases; unmatched bases: 16. Here the CDR3 DNA reads TGTGCCAGCAGCTTGGCTTCTCTAGCGGGAGTAGGCCTGGGGAATGAGCAGTTCTTC. Encoded protein: CASSLASLAGVGLGNEQFF.

This chain links TRBV7-2 with TRBJ2-5, with TRBD1 as a possible D gene (5 bases). Germline CDR1 reads SGHTA; CDR2 reads FQGNSA. Trimming left V 5 bases short and J 2 bases short, with 15 bases between. The CDR3 runs to 15 residues. DNA of the CDR3: TGTGCCAGCAGCCGGACACACGGATCACAAGAGACCCAGTACTTC. It specifies CASSRTHGSQETQYF.

V is TRBV5-1 and J is TRBJ2-3; maybe TRBD2 (6 bases). Germline loops: CDR1 SGHRS, CDR2 YFSETQ. Deletions cut 0 bases from V and 0 bases from J, with 17 bases between. CDR3 length: 18 amino acids. CDR3 DNA: TGCGCCAGCAGCTTGGCCGGATTTACCGGGACTAGCACAGATACGCAGTATTTT. This sequence encodes CASSLAGFTGTSTDTQYF. Combining the CDR3 with reference TRBV5-1 and TRBJ2-3 gives the whole variable domain KAGVTQTPRYLIKTRGQQVTLSCSPISGHRSVSWYQQTPGQGLQFLFEYFSETQRNKGNFPGRFSGRQFSNSRSEMNVSTLELGDSALYLCASSLAGFTGTSTDTQYFGPGTRLTVL.

There are a few counts of this clonotype. The CDR3 here is CASSGRGDYEQYF. CDR3 DNA sequence: TGTGCCAGCAGTGGGCGAGGGGACTACGAGCAGTACTTC. The chain carries TRBV28 and TRBJ2-7; the D call may be TRBD1 or TRBD2 (5 bases each). Germline-derived CDR1 and CDR2 are MDHEN and SYDVKM. With 5 bases removed from V and 3 bases from J, the gap between germline ends came to 11 bases. This CDR3 region has 13 residues.

J is TRBJ2-4 and V is TRBV15; D may be TRBD1 or TRBD2 (5 bases each). CDR1 is LNHNV, CDR2 YYDKDF, per germline (reference sequence). V was cut by 4 bases and J by 2 bases, with 12 bases left in between. This CDR3 has 15 residues. The CDR3 region is CATSKPRGTKNIQYF. CDR3 DNA: TGTGCCACCAGCAAACCGAGGGGCACCAAAAACATTCAGTACTTC.

This clonotype was observed a few times. This chain links TRBV12-3 or TRBV12-4 with TRBJ2-7; 12 bases agree with TRBD2. This CDR3 contains 16 residues. The J segment lost 6 bases and the V segment lost 5 bases, leaving 11 bases of the junction unmatched. The CDR3 DNA is TGTGCCAGCAGTCCTACTAGCGGGAGGTTGGGCGGCGAGCAGTACTTC. This encodes CASSPTSGRLGGEQYF.

The chain is built from TRBV2 and TRBJ2-7; the D gene is possibly TRBD2 (6 bases). There are 14 residues in the CDR3. Germline assignment: CDR1 SNHLY and CDR2 FYNNEI. The V and J ends lost 4 bases and 5 bases respectively, with 15 bases between them. This CDR3 is CASSGPGVGDEQYF. The DNA for the CDR3 is TGTGCCAGCAGTGGTCCGGGAGTGGGGGACGAGCAGTACTTC.

This sequence joins TRBV5-1 and TRBJ1-5; TRBD1 agrees at 8 bases. The CDR3 is made up of 15 amino acids. CDR1 and CDR2 from the germline V gene are SGHRS and YFSETQ. V was clipped by 0 bases and J by 4 bases; unmatched bases: 3. CDR3 in DNA: TGCGCCAGCAGCTTGGGGACAGGGCGTAATCAGCCCCAGCATTTT. This sequence encodes CASSLGTGRNQPQHF.

This clonotype has just a few counts. The chain uses TRBV7-3 and TRBJ2-3; the D gene is possibly TRBD1 (6 bases). Germline-derived CDR1 and CDR2 are SGHTA and FQGTGA. The CDR3 consists of 15 residues. Trimming took 5 bases from V and 0 from J, leaving 12 bases between them. CDR3 nucleotide sequence: TGTGCCAGCAGCCTCCATGGACAGAGCACAGATACGCAGTATTTT. Residues: CASSLHGQSTDTQYF.

The chain has TRBV10-3 and TRBJ2-1; 13 bases map to TRBD2. The CDR3 contains 16 residues. CDR1 and CDR2 (germline): ENHRY, SYGVKD. The junction had 5 bases not matched to a gene; V was cut back by 0 bases and J by 9 bases. CDR3 in DNA: TGTGCCATCAGTGAGTCCCGACTAGCGGGAGGTATTGAGCAGTTCTTC. Its protein is CAISESRLAGGIEQFF.

The chain recombines TRBV12-3 or TRBV12-4 with TRBJ2-1; 9 bases fit TRBD2. V dropped 3 bases and J dropped 11; count of bases not matched to a gene: 2. The CDR3 contains 12 residues. The CDR3 spells CASSLGLAQQFF. CDR3 bases: TGTGCCAGCAGTTTGGGACTAGCCCAGCAGTTCTTC.

This chain joins TRBV28 and TRBJ2-6, with TRBD2 identical over 8 bases. This CDR3 has 19 amino acids. V was pared by 3 bases and J by 1 base, with 11 bases of the junction left unmatched. Germline V gives CDR1 MDHEN, CDR2 SYDVKM. For the CDR3, the DNA is TGTGCCAGCAGTTTCCAACCCGGGACTAGTCTTTCTGGGGCCAACGTCCTGACTTTC. Its protein is CASSFQPGTSLSGANVLTF. The full variable domain, with the rest looked up from reference TRBV28 and TRBJ2-6, is DVKVTQSSRYLVKRTGEKVFLECVQDMDHENMFWYRQDPGLGLRLIYFSYDVKMKEKGDIPEGYSVSREKKERFSLILESASTNQTSMYLCASSFQPGTSLSGANVLTFGAGSRLTVL.

CDR3 sequence reads: CASSQDRDRAYGYTF. The CDR3 nucleotides read TGTGCCAGCAGCCAAGATAGGGACAGGGCCTATGGCTACACCTTC. The chain joins TRBV4-2 to TRBJ1-2; 9 bases are shared with TRBD1. The CDR3 contains 15 residues. J gave up 4 bases and V 0 bases, and 3 bases lay outside the gene matches. CDR1 is LGHNA, CDR2 YNFKEQ, per germline.

The rearrangement joins TRBV2 to TRBJ2-7, with a tentative D call TRBD1 (5 bases). Matching the DNA end better, TRBJ2-5 makes the J call doubtful. CDR1 is SNHLY, CDR2 FYNNEI, per germline. The CDR3 is made up of 13 amino acids. DNA for the CDR3: TGTGCCAGCAAGGAGACAGTACAAGAGACCCAGTACTTC. This codes for CASKETVQETQYF.

The gene calls are TRBV20-1 and TRBJ2-1, with TRBD2 identical over 8 bases. This CDR3 is 14 amino acids long. V was pared by 4 bases and J by 1 base, with 3 bases of the junction left unmatched. The germline V gene encodes CDR1 DFQATT and CDR2 SNEGSKA (reference sequence). The CDR3 loop reads CSATIAGSYNEQFF. The CDR3 DNA reads as TGCAGTGCTACTATAGCGGGATCCTACAATGAGCAGTTCTTC.

Notes on this clonotype: The junction does not match germline at one end; this may be a read error. V and J are TRBV6-5 and TRBJ2-7; 8 nucleotides agree with TRBD2. CDR3 size: 12 residues. Germline-derived CDR1 and CDR2 are MNHEY and SVGAGI. The chain's CDR3 is CAGSRTSRELYF. CDR3 nucleotides: TGTGCCGGCAGTCGGACTAGCAGGGAACTGTACTTC.

The chain is built from TRBV5-5 and TRBJ2-1; no firm D call. The V end was cut by 0 bases, the J end by 3 bases, with 10 bases between. The CDR3 has 15 amino acids. Germline V gene lookup returns CDR1 SGHKS and CDR2 YYEKEE (reference sequence). CDR3 nucleotides: TGTGCCAGCAGCTTGGCAACGGGTTTCTACAATGAGCAGTTCTTC. Encoded protein: CASSLATGFYNEQFF. Complete variable domain (other parts from reference TRBV5-5 and TRBJ2-1): DAGVTQSPTHLIKTRGQQVTLRCSPISGHKSVSWYQQVLGQGPQFIFQYYEKEERGRGNFPDRFSARQFPNYSSELNVNALLLGDSALYLCASSLATGFYNEQFFGPGTRLTVL.

The genes are TRBV14 and TRBJ2-3; D not certain. Trimming shortened V by 3 bases and J by 6 bases, and 16 bases separated the two germline ends. The CDR3 extends over 15 amino acids. Germline V gene data show CDR1 as SGHDN and CDR2 as FVKESK. The CDR3 DNA follows: TGTGCCAGCAGCCAGGAGTTGACACTTTTGGATACGCAGTATTTT. It yields the protein CASSQELTLLDTQYF.

This clonotype was detected a few times. The chain carries TRBV7-9 and TRBJ1-2; 9 bases are shared with TRBD1. Germline V gene sequence: CDR1 SEHNR, CDR2 FQNEAQ (reference sequence). CDR3 length: 16 amino acids. V dropped 0 bases and J dropped 5; count of bases not matched to a gene: 7. CDR3 DNA sequence: TGTGCCAGCAGCTTAGCCGGAGGGGGGACAGGGTATGGCTACACCTTC. It encodes CASSLAGGGTGYGYTF.

The chain joins TRBV10-3 to TRBJ2-7, with D possibly being TRBD2 (5 bases). From germline, CDR1 is ENHRY and CDR2 SYGVKD. CDR3 size: 16 residues. V was shortened by 4 bases and J by 4 bases, with 20 bases between the two germline ends. In nucleotides, the CDR3 is TGTGCCATCAGTGGTTCACAGAGGGCGGTATCTTACGAGCAGTACTTC. Translated, it gives CAISGSQRAVSYEQYF.